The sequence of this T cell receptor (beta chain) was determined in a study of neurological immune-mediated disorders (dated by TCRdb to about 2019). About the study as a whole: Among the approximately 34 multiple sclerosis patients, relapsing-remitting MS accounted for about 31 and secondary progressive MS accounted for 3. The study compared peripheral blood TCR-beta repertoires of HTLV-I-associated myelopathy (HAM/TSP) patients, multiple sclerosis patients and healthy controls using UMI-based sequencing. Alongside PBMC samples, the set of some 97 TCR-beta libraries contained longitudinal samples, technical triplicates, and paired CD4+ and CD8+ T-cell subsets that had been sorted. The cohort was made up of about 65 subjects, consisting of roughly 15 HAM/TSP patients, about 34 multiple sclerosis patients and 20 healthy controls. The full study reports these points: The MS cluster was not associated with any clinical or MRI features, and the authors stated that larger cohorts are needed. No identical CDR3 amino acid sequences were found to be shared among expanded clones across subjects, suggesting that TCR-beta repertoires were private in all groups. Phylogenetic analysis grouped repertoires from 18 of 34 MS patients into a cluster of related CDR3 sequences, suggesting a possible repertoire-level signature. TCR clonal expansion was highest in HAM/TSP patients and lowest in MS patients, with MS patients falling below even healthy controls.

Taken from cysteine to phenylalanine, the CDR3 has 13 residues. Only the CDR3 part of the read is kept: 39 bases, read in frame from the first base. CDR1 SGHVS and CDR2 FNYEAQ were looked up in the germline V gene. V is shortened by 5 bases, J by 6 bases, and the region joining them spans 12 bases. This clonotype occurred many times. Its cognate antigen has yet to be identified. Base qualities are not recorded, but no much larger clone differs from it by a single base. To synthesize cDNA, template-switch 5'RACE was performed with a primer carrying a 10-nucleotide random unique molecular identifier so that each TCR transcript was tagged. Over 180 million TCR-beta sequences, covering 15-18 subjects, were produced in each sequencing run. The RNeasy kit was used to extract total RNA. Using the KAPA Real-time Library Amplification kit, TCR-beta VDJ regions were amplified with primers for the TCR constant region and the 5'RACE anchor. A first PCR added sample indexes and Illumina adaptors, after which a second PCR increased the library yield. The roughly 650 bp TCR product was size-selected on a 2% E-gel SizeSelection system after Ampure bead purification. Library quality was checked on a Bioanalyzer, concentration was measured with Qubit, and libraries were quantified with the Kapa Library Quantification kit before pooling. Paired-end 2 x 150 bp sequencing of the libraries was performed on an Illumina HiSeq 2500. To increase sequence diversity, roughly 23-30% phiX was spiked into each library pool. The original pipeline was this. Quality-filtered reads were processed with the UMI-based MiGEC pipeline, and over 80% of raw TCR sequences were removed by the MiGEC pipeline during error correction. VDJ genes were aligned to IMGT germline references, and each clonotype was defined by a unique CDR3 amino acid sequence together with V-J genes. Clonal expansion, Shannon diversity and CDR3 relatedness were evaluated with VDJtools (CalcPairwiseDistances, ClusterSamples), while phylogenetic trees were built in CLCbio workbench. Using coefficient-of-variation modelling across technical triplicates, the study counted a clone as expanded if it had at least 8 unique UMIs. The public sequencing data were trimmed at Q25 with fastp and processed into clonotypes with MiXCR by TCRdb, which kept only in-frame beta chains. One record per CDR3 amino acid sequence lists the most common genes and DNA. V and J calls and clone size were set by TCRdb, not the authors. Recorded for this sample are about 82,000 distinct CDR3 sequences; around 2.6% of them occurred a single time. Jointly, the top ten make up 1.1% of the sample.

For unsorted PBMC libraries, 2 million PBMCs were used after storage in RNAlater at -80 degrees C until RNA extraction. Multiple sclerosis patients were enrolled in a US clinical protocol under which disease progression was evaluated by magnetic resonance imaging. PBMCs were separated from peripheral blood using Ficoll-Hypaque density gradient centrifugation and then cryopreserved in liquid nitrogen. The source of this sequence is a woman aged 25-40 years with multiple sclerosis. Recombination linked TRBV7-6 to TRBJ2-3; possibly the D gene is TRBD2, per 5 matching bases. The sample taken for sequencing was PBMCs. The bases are TGTGCCAGCAGCGGACTGTCGGTGGATACGCAGTATTTT. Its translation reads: CASSGLSVDTQYF.